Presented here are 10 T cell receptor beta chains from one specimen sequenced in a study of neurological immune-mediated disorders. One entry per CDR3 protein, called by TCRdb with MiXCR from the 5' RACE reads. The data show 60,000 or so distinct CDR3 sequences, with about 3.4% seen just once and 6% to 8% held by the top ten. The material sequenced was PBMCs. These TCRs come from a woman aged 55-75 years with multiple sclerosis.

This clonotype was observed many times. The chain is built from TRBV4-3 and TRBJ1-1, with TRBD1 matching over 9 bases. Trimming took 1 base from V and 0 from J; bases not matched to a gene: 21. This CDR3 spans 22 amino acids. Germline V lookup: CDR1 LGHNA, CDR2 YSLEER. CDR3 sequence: CASSQGAPGQGQVYIMNTEAFF. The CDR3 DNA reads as TGCGCCAGCAGCCAAGGTGCTCCGGGACAGGGCCAGGTTTACATAATGAACACTGAAGCTTTCTTT.

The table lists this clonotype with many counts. The CDR3 nucleotides are TGTGCCAGCAGCCTTAGCGGGATCCCCACAGATACGCAGTATTTT. Protein product: CASSLSGIPTDTQYF. V usage is TRBV7-8 and J usage is TRBJ2-3; TRBD2 agrees at 8 bases. CDR3 length equals 15 residues. V shed 5 bases and J 2 bases; nucleotides not matched to a gene: 6. CDR1 is SGHVS, CDR2 FQNEAQ, per germline.

The CDR3, as DNA: TGTGCCATCAGGTCAGGGGAAATGAACACTGAAGCTTTCTTT. Amino acid sequence: CAIRSGEMNTEAFF. The rearrangement joins TRBV10-3 to TRBJ1-1; TRBD1 might be the D (6 bases). The V end lost 6 bases, the J end lost 0 bases, and 11 bases lay between the germline ends. The CDR3 length is 14 residues. Germline V gene lookup returns CDR1 ENHRY and CDR2 SYGVKD.

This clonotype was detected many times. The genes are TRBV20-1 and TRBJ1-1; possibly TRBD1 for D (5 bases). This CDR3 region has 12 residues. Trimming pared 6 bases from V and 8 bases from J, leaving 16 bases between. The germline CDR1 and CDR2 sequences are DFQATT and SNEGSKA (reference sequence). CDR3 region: CSAGGVWGEAFF. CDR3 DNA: TGCAGTGCGGGAGGGGTCTGGGGGGAAGCTTTCTTT.

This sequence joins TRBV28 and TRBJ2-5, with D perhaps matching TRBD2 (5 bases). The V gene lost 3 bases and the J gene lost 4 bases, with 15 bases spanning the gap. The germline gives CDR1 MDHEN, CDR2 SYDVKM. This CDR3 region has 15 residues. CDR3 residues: CASSLSWLAGETQYF. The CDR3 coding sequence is TGTGCCAGCAGTTTGTCGTGGCTGGCGGGAGAGACCCAGTACTTC. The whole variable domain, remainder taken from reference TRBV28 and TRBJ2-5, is DVKVTQSSRYLVKRTGEKVFLECVQDMDHENMFWYRQDPGLGLRLIYFSYDVKMKEKGDIPEGYSVSREKKERFSLILESASTNQTSMYLCASSLSWLAGETQYFGPGTRLLVL.

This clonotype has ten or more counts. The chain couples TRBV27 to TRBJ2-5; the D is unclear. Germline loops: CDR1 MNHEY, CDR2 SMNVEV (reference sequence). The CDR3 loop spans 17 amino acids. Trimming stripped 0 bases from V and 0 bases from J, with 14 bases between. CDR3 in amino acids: CASSLSAVVFYQETQYF. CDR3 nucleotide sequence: TGTGCCAGCAGTTTATCAGCCGTTGTTTTTTACCAAGAGACCCAGTACTTC.

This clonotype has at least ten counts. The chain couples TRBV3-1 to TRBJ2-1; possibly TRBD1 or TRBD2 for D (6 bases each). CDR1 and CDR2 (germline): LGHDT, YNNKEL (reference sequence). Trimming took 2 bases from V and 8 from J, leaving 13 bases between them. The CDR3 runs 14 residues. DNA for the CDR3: TGTGCCAGCAGCCAAAGGGGGGTCGGGGATGAGCAGTTCTTC. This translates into CASSQRGVGDEQFF.

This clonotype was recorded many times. CDR3 in DNA: TGTGCCAGCACGGGACTAGCTGGCCCCGGGGAGCTGTTTTTT. It translates to CASTGLAGPGELFF. This sequence joins TRBV25-1 and TRBJ2-2, with 9 positions matching TRBD2. CDR1 and CDR2 from the germline V gene are MGHDK and SYGVNS. This CDR3 is built from 14 residues. The J segment lost 6 bases and the V segment lost 7 bases, leaving 6 bases of the junction unmatched.

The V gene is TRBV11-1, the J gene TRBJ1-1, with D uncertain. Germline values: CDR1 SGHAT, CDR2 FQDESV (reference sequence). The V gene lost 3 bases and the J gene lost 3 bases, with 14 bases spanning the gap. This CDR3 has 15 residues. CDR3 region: CASSLAPGRYTEAFF. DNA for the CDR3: TGTGCCAGCAGCTTGGCCCCCGGGAGATACACTGAAGCTTTCTTT.

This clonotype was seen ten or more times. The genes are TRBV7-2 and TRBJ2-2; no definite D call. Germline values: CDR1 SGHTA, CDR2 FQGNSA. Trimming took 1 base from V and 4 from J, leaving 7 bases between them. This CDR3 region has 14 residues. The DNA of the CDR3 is TGTGCCAGCAGCTTAGACTTGGGCACCGGGGAGCTGTTTTTT. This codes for CASSLDLGTGELFF.